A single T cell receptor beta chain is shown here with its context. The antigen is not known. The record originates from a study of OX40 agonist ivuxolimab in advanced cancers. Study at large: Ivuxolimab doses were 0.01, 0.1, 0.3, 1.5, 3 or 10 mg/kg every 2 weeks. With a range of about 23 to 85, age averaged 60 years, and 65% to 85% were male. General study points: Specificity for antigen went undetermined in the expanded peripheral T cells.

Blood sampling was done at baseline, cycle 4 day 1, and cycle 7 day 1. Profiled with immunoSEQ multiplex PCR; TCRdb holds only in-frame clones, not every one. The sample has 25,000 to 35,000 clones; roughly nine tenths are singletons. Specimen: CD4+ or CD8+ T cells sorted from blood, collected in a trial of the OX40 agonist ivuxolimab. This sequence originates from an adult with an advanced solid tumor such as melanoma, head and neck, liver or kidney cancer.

CDR3 in amino acids: CASSELDGSYEQYF. The CDR3 DNA is TGTGCCAGCAGCGAACTGGACGGCTCCTACGAGCAGTACTTC. The chain couples TRBV9 to TRBJ2-7; D is undetermined. V dropped 3 bases and J dropped 0 bases, with 10 bases sitting between them. The CDR3 length is 14 residues. The V gene's germline CDR1 is SGDLS and CDR2 YYNGEE. Filled out from reference TRBV9 and TRBJ2-7, the complete variable domain reads DSGVTQTPKHLITATGQRVTLRCSPRSGDLSVYWYQQSLDQGLQFLIQYYNGEERAKGNILERFSAQQFPDLHSELNLSSLELGDSALYFCASSELDGSYEQYFGPGTRLTVT.